These 16 T cell receptor beta chains were all obtained from the same sample, sequenced in a study of shared T cell receptors in the human thymus. TCRdb's table, derived via immunoSEQ multiplex PCR, lists solely in-frame clones and lacks some. Of 600,000 or so clones in the sample, 87% were seen once. The same sample was also used in a study of human thymus T cells.

Sequencing was done on a sample of thymocytes. Source of these receptors: a boy younger than two with a congenital heart defect.

The chain recombines TRBV6-6 with TRBJ2-1; 13 nucleotides agree with TRBD2. The germline V gene has CDR1 MNHNY and CDR2 SVGAGI (reference sequence). This CDR3 has 16 amino acids. After removal of 4 bases from V and 1 base from J, the junction contained 1 base not matched to a gene. The CDR3 here is CASSSGLAGSYNEQFF. The DNA for the CDR3 is TGTGCCAGCAGTTCGGGACTAGCGGGGTCCTACAATGAGCAGTTCTTC.

The genes are TRBV7-9 and TRBJ1-1; 10 bases are shared with TRBD1. J gave up 3 bases and V 4 bases, and 14 bases lay outside the gene matches. The V gene's germline CDR1 is SEHNR and CDR2 FQNEAQ (reference sequence). The CDR3 sequence is 18 residues long. CDR3 in DNA: TGTGCCAGCAGCTCTGGGACAGGGGATGTTTCAACGTACACTGAAGCTTTCTTT. This codes for CASSSGTGDVSTYTEAFF.

A single count supports this clone. V and J are TRBV5-4 and TRBJ2-1; D remains ambiguous. CDR1 is SGHNT and CDR2 is YYREEE in the germline V gene (reference sequence). The CDR3 totals 20 residues. Trimming stripped 0 bases from V and 0 bases from J, with 22 bases between. The CDR3 DNA follows: TGTGCCAGCAGCTTGGAAGCCCCCCCATGGGTGCGGAGCTCCTACAATGAGCAGTTCTTC. Amino acid sequence: CASSLEAPPWVRSSYNEQFF.

In this sample, this clone turned up once. V usage is TRBV2 and J usage is TRBJ2-3; TRBD1 matches at 8 bases. V gave up 3 bases and J gave up 3 bases; unmatched junction bases: 2. Germline CDR1 reads SNHLY; CDR2 reads FYNNEI. This CDR3 has 14 residues. The CDR3 loop reads CASSDGTGTDTQYF. CDR3 coding DNA: TGTGCCAGCAGTGATGGGACAGGTACAGATACGCAGTATTTT.

The V and J genes are TRBV4-1 and TRBJ2-1; maybe TRBD2 (5 bases). V was shortened by 4 bases and J by 0 bases, with 10 bases between the two germline ends. The CDR3 spans 15 residues. Germline values: CDR1 MGHRA, CDR2 YSYEKL. CDR3 nucleotide sequence: TGCGCCAGCAGCCTAGCAACTAGCTCCTACAATGAGCAGTTCTTC. Its protein is CASSLATSSYNEQFF.

V and J are TRBV19 and TRBJ2-2; unclear D gene. The germline V gene has CDR1 LNHDA and CDR2 SQIVND (reference sequence). This CDR3 is 15 amino acids long. V lost 2 bases and J 1 base, leaving 8 bases between the germline ends. The CDR3 DNA reads TGTGCCAGTAGTATAACCCGGTTGAACACCGGGGAGCTGTTTTTT. Amino acid sequence: CASSITRLNTGELFF.

The chain carries TRBV6-5 and TRBJ1-2; D not certain. This CDR3 spans 13 amino acids. Trimming cost V 2 bases and J 4 bases, with 8 bases left between them. CDR1 is MNHEY and CDR2 is SVGAGI in the germline V gene. CDR3 region: CASSYSPPYGYTF. Here the CDR3 DNA reads TGTGCCAGCAGTTACAGCCCCCCCTATGGCTACACCTTC.

V is TRBV21-1 and J is TRBJ1-2; the table's D call, TRBD1, was not checked against the DNA. TRBV21-1 represents a pseudogene. The CDR3 is 17 amino acids. The CDR3 DNA is TGTGCCAGCAGCAAAGATGCCAGGGCCTTATCCAACTATGGCTACACCTTC. This translates into CASSKDARALSNYGYTF.

CDR3 DNA sequence: TGTGCCAGCAGTGAAACCGGTGAGCAGTTCTTC. This codes for CASSETGEQFF. The rearrangement joins TRBV2 to TRBJ2-1, with D uncertain. V was trimmed by 2 bases and J by 9 bases, leaving 5 bases between them. Per germline, CDR1 SNHLY and CDR2 FYNNEI. The CDR3 has 11 residues.

This clone was detected only once. The chain combines TRBV5-5 with TRBJ2-1; D unclear. This CDR3 has 17 amino acids. Germline V gene data show CDR1 as SGHKS and CDR2 as YYEKEE (reference sequence). V lost 1 base and J 3 bases, leaving 17 bases between the germline ends. For the CDR3, the DNA is TGTGCCAGCAGCTTGCTTTCTGTGACACTTTTCTACAATGAGCAGTTCTTC. It encodes CASSLLSVTLFYNEQFF.

This rearrangement joins TRBV5-1 to TRBJ1-3, with D uncertain. CDR1 SGHRS and CDR2 YFSETQ come from the germline V gene. The ends were cut back, 4 bases at V and 5 bases at J, with 25 bases in the middle. The CDR3 consists of 18 residues. The CDR3 protein is CASSPLPLKSSDRNTIYF. Written as DNA, the CDR3 is TGCGCCAGCAGCCCTCTACCCCTCAAGAGCTCCGATCGAAACACCATATATTTT.

This clone was seen once. The chain has TRBV4-1 and TRBJ2-3; 8 bases map to TRBD1. Germline-derived CDR1 and CDR2 are MGHRA and YSYEKL. The V and J ends lost 5 bases and 5 bases, in that order; junction bases with no gene match: 9. CDR3 length: 15 amino acids. For the CDR3, the DNA is TGCGCCAGCAGCGAGACAGGGGTTAGTCTAGATACGCAGTATTTT. Translated: CASSETGVSLDTQYF.

V gene TRBV29-1 combines with J gene TRBJ2-7; possible D gene TRBD2, 5 bases. V was pared by 1 base and J by 6 bases, with 13 bases between. The CDR3 runs 13 residues. Germline assignment: CDR1 SQVTM and CDR2 ANQGSEA. The CDR3 coding sequence is TGCAGCGTTGAAGTCGAGGCGGGCTGCGAGCAGTACTTC. Protein product: CSVEVEAGCEQYF.

This chain links TRBV7-6 with TRBJ2-7; TRBD2 is a possible D gene (6 bases). Germline V gene lookup returns CDR1 SGHVS and CDR2 FNYEAQ. The V end was cut by 1 base, the J end by 4 bases, with 17 bases between. The CDR3 is 16 amino acids. Written as DNA, the CDR3 is TGTGCCAGCAGCTTAGGTCGGGGGAGATTTCTTTACGAGCAGTACTTC. Its translation: CASSLGRGRFLYEQYF.

The chain recombines TRBV19 with TRBJ1-4; TRBD1 agrees at 8 bases. Germline loops: CDR1 LNHDA, CDR2 SQIVND (reference sequence). The CDR3 has 15 amino acids. With 6 bases clipped from V and 0 bases from J, the junction kept 3 bases outside the gene matches. This chain's CDR3 is CASRDRASTNEKLFF. CDR3 DNA sequence: TGTGCCAGTAGGGACAGGGCGTCAACTAATGAAAAACTGTTTTTT.

The rearrangement uses TRBV19 and TRBJ2-5, with TRBD2 matching over 8 bases. Trimming took 6 bases from V and 0 from J; bases not matched to a gene: 15. From germline, CDR1 is LNHDA and CDR2 SQIVND (reference sequence). CDR3 size: 18 residues. The DNA of the CDR3 is TGTGCCAGTAGCCCAAAGGCTAGCGGGTTAAAGTACCAAGAGACCCAGTACTTC. Amino acid sequence: CASSPKASGLKYQETQYF.